This passage covers 9 T cell receptor beta chains from one sample sequenced in a study of blood T cell repertoires in COVID-19 (dated by TCRdb to about 2020). Libraries were built with the immunoSEQ multiplex PCR assay. Not all clones reach the TCRdb copy of this immuneACCESS table, which keeps in-frame sequences only. Checked studies attribute under half of the gap to unresolved V genes and leave the rest unexplained. The sample records about 39,000 clones, 80% to 95% of which are singletons. 2% to 2.5% of the sample is held by the ten biggest clonotypes. Specimen: peripheral blood. These receptors came from a man aged 50-60 years with active COVID-19.

This clone appeared once. The chain has TRBV6-2 or TRBV6-3 and TRBJ2-5; TRBD1 agrees at 7 bases. Losses at the gene ends were 5 bases for V and 5 bases for J; bases not matched to a gene: 11. Germline V lookup: CDR1 MNHEY, CDR2 SVGEGT. The CDR3 extends over 15 amino acids. CDR3 residues: CASSNDRDLLETQYF. In DNA form, the CDR3 reads TGTGCCAGCAGTAACGACAGGGACCTTCTGGAGACCCAGTACTTC.

The chain uses TRBV5-1 and TRBJ2-3; 13 positions agree with TRBD2. Germline values: CDR1 SGHRS, CDR2 YFSETQ. V trimming: 4 bases; J trimming: 4 bases; junction bases outside the gene matches: 3. CDR3 length: 15 residues. The CDR3 sequence: CASSGTSGGADTQYF. DNA of the CDR3: TGCGCCAGCAGCGGAACTAGCGGGGGGGCAGATACGCAGTATTTT.

J is TRBJ2-1 and V is TRBV4-2; D might be TRBD2 (6 bases). Germline V gene lookup returns CDR1 LGHNA and CDR2 YNFKEQ. Trimming shortened V by 0 bases and J by 4 bases, and 13 bases separated the two germline ends. The CDR3 covers 16 residues. CDR3 in DNA: TGTGCCAGCAGCCAAGAAGGGGCTAGCGCTTACAATGAGCAGTTCTTC. As protein: CASSQEGASAYNEQFF.

The chain has TRBV12-3 or TRBV12-4 and TRBJ2-1, with 8 bases aligning to TRBD1. There are 12 residues in the CDR3. With 2 bases clipped from V and 12 bases from J, the junction kept 3 bases outside the gene matches. The CDR3 sequence: CASSLQGASQFF. Here the CDR3 DNA reads TGTGCCAGCAGTTTACAGGGGGCCTCGCAGTTCTTC.

This clone occurred once. The rearrangement joins TRBV4-2 to TRBJ1-4, with 8 bases that match TRBD1. The CDR3 covers 15 residues. V dropped 2 bases and J dropped 8; count of bases not matched to a gene: 7. Germline V gene sequence: CDR1 LGHNA, CDR2 YNFKEQ. This CDR3 reads CASSQTGGSGEKLFF. In nucleotides, the CDR3 is TGTGCCAGCAGCCAAACAGGGGGGTCGGGGGAAAAACTGTTTTTT.

The chain joins TRBV3-1 (or the pseudogene TRBV3-2) to TRBJ2-3, with 10 bases identical to TRBD2. V lost 1 base, J lost 1 base, and 8 bases stayed unmatched. There are 18 residues in the CDR3. CDR1 is LGHDT, CDR2 YNNKEL, per germline (reference sequence). DNA of the CDR3: TGTGCCAGCAGCCAAGGGTCTAGCGGGGGAGACCGCACAGATACGCAGTATTTT. Its protein is CASSQGSSGGDRTDTQYF.

V is TRBV5-1 and J is TRBJ2-1; 8 bases map to TRBD1. The CDR3 runs to 13 residues. The J segment lost 6 bases and the V segment lost 2 bases, leaving 1 base of the junction unmatched. CDR1 SGHRS and CDR2 YFSETQ come from the germline V gene. The chain's CDR3 is CASSFGQGNEQFF. The CDR3 DNA reads as TGCGCCAGCAGCTTCGGACAGGGCAATGAGCAGTTCTTC.

The rearrangement uses TRBV7-8 and TRBJ2-2; 11 nucleotides match TRBD2. There are 17 residues in the CDR3. CDR1 and CDR2 from the germline V gene are SGHVS and FQNEAQ. The V segment lost 5 bases and the J segment 2 bases; nucleotides outside the gene matches: 7. CDR3 DNA sequence: TGTGCCAGCAGCGAGCGGGGACTAGCGGTCAACACCGGGGAGCTGTTTTTT. Translation gives CASSERGLAVNTGELFF.

V usage is TRBV5-6 and J usage is TRBJ1-4; 7 bases map to TRBD1. The CDR3 is 17 residues long. Germline V gene lookup returns CDR1 SGHDT and CDR2 YYEEEE. V trimming: 1 base; J trimming: 4 bases; junction bases outside the gene matches: 10. CDR3 protein: CASSLPGGSAGNEKLFF. The CDR3 nucleotides read TGTGCCAGCAGCTTGCCAGGGGGAAGTGCTGGTAATGAAAAACTGTTTTTT.